This T cell receptor beta chain was obtained from a study of identical twins. General study results and limits: Among beta out-of-frame sequences, excess sharing between twins appeared weaker. With monozygotic twins, out-of-frame TCR alpha sharing exceeded what models estimated.

Concerning this clonotype: Its antigen is still unknown.

Through template switching, a universal primer site was introduced, and the cDNA contained unique molecular identifiers. TCRdb itself ran the 5' RACE reads through MiXCR, one entry per CDR3 protein. The data show over 200,000 distinct CDR3 sequences, roughly 7.1% seen once. CDR1 is MNHEY, CDR2 SVGAGI, per germline. The CDR3 length is 14 residues. Trimming left V 0 bases short and J 5 bases short, with 11 bases between. These data were also filed under a second study, of T cells expressing NK-cell markers. This second report adds: No clear determination of HCMV specificity was made for expanded NKG2C+ T cell clones.

The sequenced sample was CD8+ T cells sorted from blood. This sequence was found in a woman under 30 in good health. The V and J genes are TRBV6-5 and TRBJ2-7; the D is unclear. CDR3 amino acids: CASSYSSGSDEQYF. The CDR3 nucleotides read TGTGCCAGCAGTTACTCGTCTGGGTCCGACGAGCAGTACTTC.